This T cell receptor (beta chain) was observed in a study of shared clonotypes between healthy human individuals. CDR1 is SGHDT, CDR2 YYEEEE, per germline. This CDR3 contains 14 residues. V lost 3 bases to trimming and J lost 5 bases, with 13 bases between them. As concerns this clone: Its antigen is not known.

CD45RO-negative CD8 cells positively selected for CCR7 made up the naive population, which excluded terminally differentiated effector memory CD45RA+ cells. HIV-negative, healthy adults without recent acute infections or vaccinations were the donors. Findings and limits, study-wide: Depth was large, yet rarefaction showed that sorted-subset sequencing was incomplete.

Under the authors' procedure: Filtering of immunoSEQ junctional sequences could not match full-length read filtering. The data were produced by immunoSEQ multiplex PCR, yet TCRdb's version contains in-frame clones alone and is incomplete. The DNA gave D and trimming, while V, J and clone size come from that table. The table lists a few hundred thousand clones, nearly 97% of them singletons. The TCR was taken from a woman in her 30s in good health. Material: naive CD8+ T cells sorted from blood. This chain connects TRBV5-6 to TRBJ2-3; D is unresolved. The CDR3 reads CASSSTLNIDTQYF. The CDR3 nucleotides are TGTGCCAGCAGCTCGACTCTAAATATAGATACGCAGTATTTT.